This T cell receptor (beta chain) was sequenced in a study of CD8+CD57+ T cells in acquired aplastic anemia. Whole-study context: Sorted CD4+ and CD8+ cells gave an average of roughly 3.3 ug of DNA.

General observations from the study: A significant difference in CD8+ Simpson's diversity between patients and controls was not found. Approximately 28 CD8+ CDR3 sequences were shared between patients and controls.

Sequencing involved patients with CD8+CD57+ cell expansion previously shown by flow cytometry. Genomic DNA served as template for TCR beta VDJ and CDR3 profiling. TCRdb redid the calling of the reads with MiXCR, one entry per CDR3 protein. Here the sample spans just over 450,000 distinct CDR3 sequences, more than 25% being singletons. This clonotype has just a few counts. Its cognate antigen is unknown. The germline V gene encodes CDR1 MDHEN and CDR2 SYDVKM. This CDR3 comprises 14 residues. V gave up 2 bases and J gave up 5 bases, with 10 bases separating them. The receptor's source is a human donor with aplastic anemia. The specimen was sorted CD4+, CD8+, or CD8+CD57+ T cells (not recorded which) from PBMCs. V is TRBV28 and J is TRBJ1-5; D ambiguous. For the CDR3, the DNA is TGTGCCAGCAGTTTAGCCAGATCCGATCAGCCCCAGCATTTT. Its translation: CASSLARSDQPQHF. Supplemented by reference TRBV28 and TRBJ1-5, the full variable domain reads DVKVTQSSRYLVKRTGEKVFLECVQDMDHENMFWYRQDPGLGLRLIYFSYDVKMKEKGDIPEGYSVSREKKERFSLILESASTNQTSMYLCASSLARSDQPQHFGDGTRLSIL.